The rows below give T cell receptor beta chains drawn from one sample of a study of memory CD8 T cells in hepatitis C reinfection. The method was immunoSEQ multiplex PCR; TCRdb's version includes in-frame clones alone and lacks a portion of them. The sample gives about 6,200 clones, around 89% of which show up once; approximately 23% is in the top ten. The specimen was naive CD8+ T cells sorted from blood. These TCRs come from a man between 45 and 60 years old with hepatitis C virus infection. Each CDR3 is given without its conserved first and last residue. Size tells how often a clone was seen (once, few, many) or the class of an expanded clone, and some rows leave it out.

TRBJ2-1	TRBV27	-	ASSLQLTGFYEQF
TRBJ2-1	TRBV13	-	ASSLNRGPDEQF
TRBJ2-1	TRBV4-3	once	ASSTNLAGATIDNEQF
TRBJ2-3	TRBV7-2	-	ASSLTDTQY
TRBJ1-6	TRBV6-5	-	ASSPTGNGSPLH
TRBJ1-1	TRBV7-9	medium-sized	ASSPGWGENTEAF
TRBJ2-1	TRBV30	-	AARDRGLGEQF
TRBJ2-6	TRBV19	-	ASSRNSGTGRFTGANVLT
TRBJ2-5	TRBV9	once	ASSGPQEAQY
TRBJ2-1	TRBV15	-	ATSRDRGDNEQF
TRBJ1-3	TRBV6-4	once	ASSDSDRGKNTIY
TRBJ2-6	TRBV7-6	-	ASSLAGGDSGANVLT
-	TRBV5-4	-	ASSLEDSYEQY
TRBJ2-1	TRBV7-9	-	ASSYEALLAGGTYNEQF
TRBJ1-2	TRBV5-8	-	ASSLRGEGSGYT
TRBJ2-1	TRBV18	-	ASSPGGADEQF
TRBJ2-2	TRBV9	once	ASSVVGGTNTGELF
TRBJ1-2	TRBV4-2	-	ASSQDRVNYGCT
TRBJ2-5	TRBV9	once	ASNVGGEETQY
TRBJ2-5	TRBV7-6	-	ASSSTLETQY
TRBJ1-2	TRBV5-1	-	ASKEGAPLNYGYT
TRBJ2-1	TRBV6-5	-	ASSGGLNNEQF
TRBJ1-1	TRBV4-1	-	ASSQEVGQENTEAF
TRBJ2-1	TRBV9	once	ASSAQGSDEQF
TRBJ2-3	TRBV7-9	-	ASSPERGFTDTQY
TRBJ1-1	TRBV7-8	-	ASSSATGFVDTEAF
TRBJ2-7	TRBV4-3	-	ASSLDRSEAYEQY
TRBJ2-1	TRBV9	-	ASSAGTSGFNEQF
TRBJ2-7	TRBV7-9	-	ASSFGVNYEQY
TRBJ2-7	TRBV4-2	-	ASSQDRTSGRAGYEQY
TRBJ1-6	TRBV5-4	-	ASSLGGRDYNSPLH
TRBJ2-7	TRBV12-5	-	ASGFSSAEQY
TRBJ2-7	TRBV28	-	ASSKRTVRLAGGTYEQY
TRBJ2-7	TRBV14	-	ASSLGQGVHEQY
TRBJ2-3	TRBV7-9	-	ASSLGQGPTDTQY
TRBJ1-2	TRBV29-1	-	SVEGDSTNYGYT
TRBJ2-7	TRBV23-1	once	ASSQHGQGTYEQY
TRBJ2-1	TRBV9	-	ASSEYSGNEQF
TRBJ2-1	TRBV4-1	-	ASSQGTSERSYNEQF